This T cell receptor beta chain was profiled in a study of shared clonotypes between healthy human individuals. Study in general: Each donor had three CD4 naive, three CD4 memory, two CD8 naive and one CD8 memory plate.

Sequenced by immunoSEQ multiplex PCR; TCRdb stores in-frame clones only, minus some. The table has 2 million to 2.5 million clones, approximately 95% seen once. This TCR was sampled from a man between 18 and 35 years old in good health. Some clones in this sample may be carry-over from other donors' samples. The sequenced sample consisted of naive CD4+ T cells from PBMCs. Subset described: CD45RA+ positively selected.

The CDR3 is CASSPQGHGATEAFF. CDR3 coding DNA: TGTGCCAGCAGCCCCCAGGGACACGGCGCCACTGAAGCTTTCTTT. V gene TRBV9 combines with J gene TRBJ1-1; D perhaps matches TRBD1 (6 bases). CDR1 and CDR2 from the germline V gene are SGDLS and YYNGEE. The length of the CDR3 is 15 residues. Deletions cut 4 bases from V and 4 bases from J, with 17 bases between.